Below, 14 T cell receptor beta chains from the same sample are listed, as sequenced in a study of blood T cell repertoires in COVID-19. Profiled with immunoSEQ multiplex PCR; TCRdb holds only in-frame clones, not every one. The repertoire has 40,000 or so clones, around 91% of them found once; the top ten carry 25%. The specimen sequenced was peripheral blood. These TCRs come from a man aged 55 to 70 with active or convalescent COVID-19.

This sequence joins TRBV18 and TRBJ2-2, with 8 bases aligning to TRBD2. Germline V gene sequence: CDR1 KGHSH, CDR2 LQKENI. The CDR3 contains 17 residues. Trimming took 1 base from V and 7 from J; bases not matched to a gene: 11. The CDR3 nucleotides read TGTGCCAGCTCACCACGGCTAGCGGGCCAGTTCGGCGGGGAGCTGTTTTTT. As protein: CASSPRLAGQFGGELFF.

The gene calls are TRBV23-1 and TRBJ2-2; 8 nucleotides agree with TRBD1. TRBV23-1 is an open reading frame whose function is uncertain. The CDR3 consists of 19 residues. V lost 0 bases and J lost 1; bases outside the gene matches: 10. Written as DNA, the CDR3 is TGCGCCAGCAGTCAATCGGTCTCGGGGGACAGGCTGAACACCGGGGAGCTGTTTTTT. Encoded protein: CASSQSVSGDRLNTGELFF.

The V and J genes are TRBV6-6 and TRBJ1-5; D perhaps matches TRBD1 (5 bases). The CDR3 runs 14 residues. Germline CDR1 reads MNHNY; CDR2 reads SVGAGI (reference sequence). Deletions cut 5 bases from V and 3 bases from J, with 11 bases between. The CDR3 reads CASSPQGSNQPQHF. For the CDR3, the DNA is TGTGCCAGCAGTCCCCAGGGCTCCAATCAGCCCCAGCATTTT.

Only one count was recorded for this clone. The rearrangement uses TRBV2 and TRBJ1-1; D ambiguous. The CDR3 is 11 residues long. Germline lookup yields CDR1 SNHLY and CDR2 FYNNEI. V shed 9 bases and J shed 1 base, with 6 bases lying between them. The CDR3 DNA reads TGTGCCAGTTCGCGGAACACTGAAGCTTTCTTT. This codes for CASSRNTEAFF.

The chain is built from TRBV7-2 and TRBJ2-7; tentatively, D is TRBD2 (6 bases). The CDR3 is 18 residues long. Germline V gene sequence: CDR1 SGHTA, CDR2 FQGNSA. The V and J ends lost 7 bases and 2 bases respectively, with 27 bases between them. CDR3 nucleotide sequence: TGTGCCAGCAACTCACCCCGGGGGAACCCGGGGTGGGCCTACGAGCAGTACTTC. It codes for CASNSPRGNPGWAYEQYF.

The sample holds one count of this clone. The CDR3 DNA sequence: TGCACCAGCAGCCCGGTAGCCCATGAGCAGTTCTTC. As protein: CTSSPVAHEQFF. The rearrangement joins TRBV1 to TRBJ2-1; TRBD2 reflects the table's D call only, with no check against the DNA. TRBV1 is a known pseudogene. CDR3 length equals 12 residues.

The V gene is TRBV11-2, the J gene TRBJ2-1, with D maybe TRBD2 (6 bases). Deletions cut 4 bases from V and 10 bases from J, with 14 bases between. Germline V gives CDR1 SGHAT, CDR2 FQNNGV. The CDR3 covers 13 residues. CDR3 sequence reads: CASSWGLTGEQFF. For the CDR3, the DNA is TGTGCCAGCAGCTGGGGACTGACGGGCGAGCAGTTCTTC.

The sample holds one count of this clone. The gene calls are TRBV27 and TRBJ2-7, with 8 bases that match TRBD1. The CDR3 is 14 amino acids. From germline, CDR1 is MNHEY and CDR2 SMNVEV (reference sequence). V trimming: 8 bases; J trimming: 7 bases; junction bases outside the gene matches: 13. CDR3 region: CASGTDRVRGEQYF. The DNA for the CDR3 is TGTGCCAGCGGGACGGACAGGGTAAGAGGGGAGCAGTACTTC.

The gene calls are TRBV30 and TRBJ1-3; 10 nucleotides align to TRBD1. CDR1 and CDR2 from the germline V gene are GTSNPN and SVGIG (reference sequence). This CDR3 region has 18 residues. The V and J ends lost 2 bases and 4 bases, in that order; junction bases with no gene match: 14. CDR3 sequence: CAWSLDRGRRFFGNTIYF. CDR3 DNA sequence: TGTGCCTGGAGTCTTGACAGGGGGCGCAGGTTTTTCGGAAACACCATATATTTT. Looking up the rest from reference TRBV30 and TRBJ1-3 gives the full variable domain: SQTIHQWPATLVQPVGSPLSLECTVEGTSNPNLYWYRQAAGRGLQLLFYSVGIGQISSEVPQNLSASRPQDRQFILSSKKLLLSDSGFYLCAWSLDRGRRFFGNTIYFGEGSWLTVV.

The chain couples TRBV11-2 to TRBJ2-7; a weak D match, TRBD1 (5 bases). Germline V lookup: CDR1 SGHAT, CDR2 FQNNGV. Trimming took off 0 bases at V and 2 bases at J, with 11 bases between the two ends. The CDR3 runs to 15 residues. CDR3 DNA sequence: TGTGCCAGCAGCTTAGATAGGGTACAGGCCTACGAGCAGTACTTC. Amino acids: CASSLDRVQAYEQYF. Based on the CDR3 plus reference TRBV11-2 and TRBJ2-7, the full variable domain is EAGVAQSPRYKIIEKRQSVAFWCNPISGHATLYWYQQILGQGPKLLIQFQNNGVVDDSQLPKDRFSAERLKGVDSTLKIQPAKLEDSAVYLCASSLDRVQAYEQYFGPGTRLTVT.

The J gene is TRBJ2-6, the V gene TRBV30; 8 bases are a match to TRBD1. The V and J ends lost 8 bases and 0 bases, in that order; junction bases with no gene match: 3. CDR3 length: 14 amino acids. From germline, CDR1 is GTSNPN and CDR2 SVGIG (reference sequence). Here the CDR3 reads CATQGASGANVLTF. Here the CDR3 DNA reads TGTGCCACGCAGGGGGCCTCTGGGGCCAACGTCCTGACTTTC.

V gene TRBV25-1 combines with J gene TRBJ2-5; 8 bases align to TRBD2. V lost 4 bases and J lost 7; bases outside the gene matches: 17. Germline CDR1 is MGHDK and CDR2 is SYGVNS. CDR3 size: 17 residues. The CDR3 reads CASSGAGGSDSRGTQYF. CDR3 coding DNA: TGTGCCAGCAGTGGCGCGGGGGGTAGCGACTCAAGGGGGACCCAGTACTTC.

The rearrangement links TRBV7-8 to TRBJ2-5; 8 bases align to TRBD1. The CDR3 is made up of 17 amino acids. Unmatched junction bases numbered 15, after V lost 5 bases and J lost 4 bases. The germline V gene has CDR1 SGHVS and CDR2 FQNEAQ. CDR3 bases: TGTGCCAGCAGCCCCCCCTTGACAGGGGTGACAGGAGAGACCCAGTACTTC. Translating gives CASSPPLTGVTGETQYF.

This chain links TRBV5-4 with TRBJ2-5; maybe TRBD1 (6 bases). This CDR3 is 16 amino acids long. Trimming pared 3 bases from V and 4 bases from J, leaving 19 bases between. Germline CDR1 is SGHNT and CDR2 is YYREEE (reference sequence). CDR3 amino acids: CASSSPSVRGRETQYF. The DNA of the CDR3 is TGTGCCAGCAGCTCACCCTCCGTCAGGGGTCGAGAGACCCAGTACTTC.